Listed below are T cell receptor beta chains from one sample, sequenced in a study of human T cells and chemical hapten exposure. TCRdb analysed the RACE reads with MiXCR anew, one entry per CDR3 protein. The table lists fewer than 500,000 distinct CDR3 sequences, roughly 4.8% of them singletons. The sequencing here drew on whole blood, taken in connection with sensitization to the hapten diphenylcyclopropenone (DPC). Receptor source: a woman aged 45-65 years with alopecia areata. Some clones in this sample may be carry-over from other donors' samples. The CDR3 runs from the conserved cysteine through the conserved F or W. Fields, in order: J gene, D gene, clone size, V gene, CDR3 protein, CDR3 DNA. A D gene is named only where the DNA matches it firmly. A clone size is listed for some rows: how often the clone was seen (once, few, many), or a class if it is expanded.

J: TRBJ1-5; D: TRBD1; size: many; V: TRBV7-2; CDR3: CASSVTGVRGNQPQHF; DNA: TGTGCCAGCAGTGTCACAGGGGTTAGGGGCAATCAGCCCCAGCATTTT
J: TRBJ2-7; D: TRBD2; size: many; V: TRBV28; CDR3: CASSPTSVIYEQYF; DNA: TGTGCCAGCAGTCCTACTAGCGTTATCTACGAGCAGTACTTC
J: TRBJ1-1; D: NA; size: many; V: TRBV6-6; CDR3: CATAYGTEAFF; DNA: TGTGCCACCGCCTATGGCACTGAAGCTTTCTTT
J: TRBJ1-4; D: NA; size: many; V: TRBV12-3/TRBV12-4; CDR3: CASSPGTSPNEKLFF; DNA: TGTGCCAGCAGTCCGGGGACTTCCCCTAATGAAAAACTGTTTTTT
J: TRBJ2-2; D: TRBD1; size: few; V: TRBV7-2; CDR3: CASSLEAGGLTGELFF; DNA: TGTGCCAGCAGCTTAGAGGCAGGGGGTCTCACCGGGGAGCTGTTTTTT
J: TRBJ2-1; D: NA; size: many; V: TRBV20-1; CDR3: CSATRAGFGQYNEQFF; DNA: TGCAGTGCTACTCGGGCAGGGTTTGGACAATACAATGAGCAGTTCTTC
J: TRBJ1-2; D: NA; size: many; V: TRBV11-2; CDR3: CASSSNDRRKQPNYGYTF; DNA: TGTGCCAGCAGCTCCAATGACAGGAGAAAACAACCTAACTATGGCTACACCTTC
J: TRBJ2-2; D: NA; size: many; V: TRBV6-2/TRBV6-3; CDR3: CASKAGGRELFF; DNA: TGTGCCAGCAAGGCCGGGGGTCGGGAGCTGTTTTTT
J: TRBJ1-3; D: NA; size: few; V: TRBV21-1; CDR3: CASSAREGIFGNTIYF; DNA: TGTGCCAGCAGCGCCAGGGAGGGGATTTTTGGAAACACCATATATTTT
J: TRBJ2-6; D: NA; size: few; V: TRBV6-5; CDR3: CASNERGAGANVLTF; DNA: TGTGCCAGCAATGAAAGGGGGGCCGGGGCCAACGTCCTGACTTTC
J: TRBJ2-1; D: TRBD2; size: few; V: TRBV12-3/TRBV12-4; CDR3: CASHLAGGKDEQFF; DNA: TGTGCCAGTCATCTAGCGGGAGGAAAGGATGAGCAGTTCTTC
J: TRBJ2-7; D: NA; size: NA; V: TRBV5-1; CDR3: CASSLDRSYEQYF; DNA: TGCGCCAGCAGCTTGGATCGCTCCTACGAGCAGTACTTC
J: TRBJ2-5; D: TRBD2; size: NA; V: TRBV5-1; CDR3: CASSLSGGGALETQYF; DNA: TGCGCCAGCAGCTTGTCGGGCGGGGGGGCCCTGGAGACCCAGTACTTC
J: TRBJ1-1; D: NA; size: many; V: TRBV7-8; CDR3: CASSTITGKTEAFF; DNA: TGTGCCAGCAGCACCATTACAGGGAAAACTGAAGCTTTCTTT
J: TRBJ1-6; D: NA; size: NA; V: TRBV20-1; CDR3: CSARGPGGRIYNSPLHF; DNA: TGCAGTGCTAGAGGGCCCGGGGGGCGGATCTATAATTCACCCCTCCACTTT
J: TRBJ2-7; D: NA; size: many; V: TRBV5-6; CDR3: CASSLLLPGLREQYF; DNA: TGTGCCAGCAGCTTGTTATTGCCAGGCCTTCGGGAGCAGTACTTC
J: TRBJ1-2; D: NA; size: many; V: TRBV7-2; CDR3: CASSARTANYGYTF; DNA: TGTGCCAGCAGCGCAAGGACAGCTAACTATGGCTACACCTTC
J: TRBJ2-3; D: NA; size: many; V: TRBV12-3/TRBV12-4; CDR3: CASKGQNTDTQYF; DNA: TGTGCCAGCAAGGGGCAGAACACAGATACGCAGTATTTT
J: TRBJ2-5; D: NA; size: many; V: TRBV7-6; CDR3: CASSLAEETQYF; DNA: TGTGCCAGCAGTTTAGCGGAGGAGACCCAGTACTTC
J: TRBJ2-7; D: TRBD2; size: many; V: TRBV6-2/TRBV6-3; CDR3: CASSGLAGAREQYF; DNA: TGTGCCAGCAGTGGACTAGCGGGGGCACGGGAGCAGTACTTC
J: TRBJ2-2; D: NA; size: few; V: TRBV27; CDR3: CASSPGPKTGELFF; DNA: TGTGCCAGCAGTCCCGGGCCCAAAACCGGGGAGCTGTTTTTT
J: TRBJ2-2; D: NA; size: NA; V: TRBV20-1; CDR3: CSATLGRGTNTGELFF; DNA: TGCAGTGCTACCCTAGGGCGCGGGACGAACACCGGGGAGCTGTTTTTT
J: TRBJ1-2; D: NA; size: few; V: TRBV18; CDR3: CASSPRDTSYGYTF; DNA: TGTGCCAGCTCACCCCGGGACACCTCCTATGGCTACACCTTC
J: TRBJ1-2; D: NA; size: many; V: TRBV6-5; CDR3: CATLTGNERRGYTF; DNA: TGTGCCACCCTCACAGGGAACGAGAGACGAGGCTACACCTTC
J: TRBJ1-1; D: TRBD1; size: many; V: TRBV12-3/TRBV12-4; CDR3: CASSTLEGAQGTEAFF; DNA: TGTGCCAGCAGTACCCTGGAGGGGGCGCAGGGCACTGAAGCTTTCTTT
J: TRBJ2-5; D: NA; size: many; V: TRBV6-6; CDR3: CASSRQSGGETQYF; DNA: TGTGCCAGCAGTCGACAGTCTGGGGGGGAGACCCAGTACTTC
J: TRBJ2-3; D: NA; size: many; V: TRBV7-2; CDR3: CASSLEVADTQYF; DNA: TGTGCCAGCAGCTTAGAGGTGGCAGATACGCAGTATTTT
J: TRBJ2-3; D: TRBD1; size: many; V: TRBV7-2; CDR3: CASSLFGTESQYF; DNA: TGTGCCAGCAGCCTATTCGGGACAGAATCTCAGTATTTT
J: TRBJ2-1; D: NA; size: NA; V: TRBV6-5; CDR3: CASSPAGVGNEQFF; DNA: TGTGCCAGCAGCCCCGCTGGGGTCGGCAATGAGCAGTTCTTC
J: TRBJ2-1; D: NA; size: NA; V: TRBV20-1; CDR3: CSASTGQSYNEQFF; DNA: TGCAGTGCTAGTACCGGACAGAGCTACAATGAGCAGTTCTTC
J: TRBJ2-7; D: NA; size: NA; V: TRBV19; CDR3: CASSRTGASGRYEQYF; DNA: TGTGCCAGTAGTCGGACGGGGGCTAGCGGCCGCTACGAGCAGTACTTC
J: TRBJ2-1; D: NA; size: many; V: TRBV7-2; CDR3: CASSSPEDGYNEQFF; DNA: TGTGCCAGCAGCTCCCCGGAGGACGGCTACAATGAGCAGTTCTTC
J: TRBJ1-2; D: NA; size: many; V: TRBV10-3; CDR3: CAVVPDGTNYGYTF; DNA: TGTGCCGTCGTACCGGACGGCACGAACTATGGCTACACCTTC
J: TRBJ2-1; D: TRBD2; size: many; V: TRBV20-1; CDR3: CSAPAGLAAYNEQFF; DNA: TGCAGTGCCCCTGCGGGACTAGCGGCCTACAATGAGCAGTTCTTC
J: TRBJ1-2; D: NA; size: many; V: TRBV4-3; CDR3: CASSQDSAGDYGYTF; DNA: TGCGCCAGCAGCCAAGATTCAGCAGGGGACTATGGCTACACCTTC
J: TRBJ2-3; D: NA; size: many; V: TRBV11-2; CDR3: CASSLVWDTDTQYF; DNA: TGTGCCAGCAGCTTAGTGTGGGACACAGATACGCAGTATTTT
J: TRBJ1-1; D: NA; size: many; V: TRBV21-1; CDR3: CASSGGQNTEAFF; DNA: TGTGCCAGCAGCGGAGGTCAGAACACTGAAGCTTTCTTT
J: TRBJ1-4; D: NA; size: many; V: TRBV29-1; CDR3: CSVERQGSEKLFF; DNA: TGCAGCGTTGAGAGGCAGGGCAGCGAAAAACTGTTTTTT
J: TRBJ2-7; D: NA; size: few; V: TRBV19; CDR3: CASSTSPREVTYEQYF; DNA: TGTGCCAGTAGTACCTCCCCCAGGGAAGTTACCTACGAGCAGTACTTC
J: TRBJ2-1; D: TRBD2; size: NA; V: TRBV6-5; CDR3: CASSYRGRDNEQFF; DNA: TGTGCCAGCAGTTACCGGGGGAGGGACAATGAGCAGTTCTTC
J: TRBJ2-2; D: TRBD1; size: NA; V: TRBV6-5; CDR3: CASSRQGSRTGELFF; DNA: TGTGCCAGCAGCAGACAGGGGTCGCGGACCGGGGAGCTGTTTTTT
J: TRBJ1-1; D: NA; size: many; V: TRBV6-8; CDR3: CASSYPLRGLGTEAFF; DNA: TGTGCCAGCAGTTATCCCCTCAGGGGTTTGGGCACTGAAGCTTTCTTT
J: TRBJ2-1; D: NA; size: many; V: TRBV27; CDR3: CASSLFARSFYNEQFF; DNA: TGTGCCAGCAGTTTATTTGCCAGAAGCTTCTACAATGAGCAGTTCTTC
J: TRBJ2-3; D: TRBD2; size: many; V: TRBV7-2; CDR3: CASRGGGGFTDTQYF; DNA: TGTGCCAGCCGGGGCGGCGGGGGATTCACAGATACGCAGTATTTT
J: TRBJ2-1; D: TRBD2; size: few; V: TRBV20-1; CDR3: CSARGSLAARDEQFF; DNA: TGCAGTGCTAGAGGAAGCCTAGCGGCCAGGGATGAGCAGTTCTTC
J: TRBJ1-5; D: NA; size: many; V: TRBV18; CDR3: CASSRSWSEGNQPQHF; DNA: TGTGCCAGCTCACGGTCTTGGTCAGAAGGGAATCAGCCCCAGCATTTT
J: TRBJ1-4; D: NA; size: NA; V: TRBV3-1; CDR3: CASKIAGEKLFF; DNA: TGTGCCAGCAAAATTGCGGGTGAAAAACTGTTTTTT
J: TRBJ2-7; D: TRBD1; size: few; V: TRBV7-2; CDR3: CASSIRTGSSYEQYF; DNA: TGTGCCAGCAGCATTCGGACAGGGAGCTCCTACGAGCAGTACTTC
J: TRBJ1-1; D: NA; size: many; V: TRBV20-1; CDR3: CGQIKGGMNTEAFF; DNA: TGCGGTCAAATCAAAGGGGGTATGAACACTGAAGCTTTCTTT
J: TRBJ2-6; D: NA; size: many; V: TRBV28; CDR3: CASSPHSGANVLTF; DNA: TGTGCCAGCAGTCCCCACTCTGGGGCCAACGTCCTGACTTTC